These T cell receptor beta chains were read from a single sample in a study of T cell changes during pregnancy in multiple sclerosis. The protocol was immunoSEQ multiplex PCR, while the TCRdb copy is restricted to in-frame clones and leaves out a portion. There are approximately 65,000 clones in the sample; about 90% occur only once, and over 1.2% lies in the top ten. Here the sequenced sample was peripheral blood, taken in the third trimester of pregnancy. These receptors were collected from a female donor in good health, enrolled as a control in a pregnancy study. Each CDR3 is given with its conserved first and last residue. A D gene is named only where the DNA matches it firmly. Size values are once, few and many counts, or a class for expanded clones, and some rows have none.

v_gene	j_gene	abundance	d_gene	CDR3nt	CDR3aa
TRBV19	TRBJ1-5	once	TRBD1	TGTGCCAGTAGTACCGACAGGGAGAGAACTAATCAGCCCCAGCATTTT	CASSTDRERTNQPQHF
TRBV4-3	TRBJ1-5	.	TRBD1	TGCGCCAGCAGCCAAGTACTCGACAGGGGGCCGGCTCAGCCCCAGCATTTT	CASSQVLDRGPAQPQHF
TRBV9	TRBJ1-3	.	TRBD1	TGTGCCAGCAGCGCCGGAGGGTCACAGGGGTACACCATATATTTT	CASSAGGSQGYTIYF
TRBV7-9	TRBJ2-2	.	.	TGTGCCAGCAGCTTTCGGTTGCTGGGGGAGCTGTTTTTT	CASSFRLLGELFF
TRBV11-1	TRBJ2-7	.	.	TGTGCCAGCAGCTCGGGACAAGTAAACGAGCAGTACTTC	CASSSGQVNEQYF
TRBV29-1	TRBJ2-7	.	.	TGCAGCGTTGCCAACAGAAACTACGAGCAGTACTTC	CSVANRNYEQYF
TRBV14	TRBJ2-5	once	.	TGTGCCAGCAGCCGGGACTGGCCCGCCCTAAAAGAGACCCAGTACTTC	CASSRDWPALKETQYF
TRBV13	TRBJ1-1	once	.	TGTGCCAGCAGCCTGAACGGGGGGTCCTTAAACACTGAAGCTTTCTTT	CASSLNGGSLNTEAFF
TRBV5-4	TRBJ2-5	once	.	TGTGCCAGCAGGGAAAGGGGGGCGGGGGAAGAGACCCAGTACTTC	CASRERGAGEETQYF
TRBV30	TRBJ2-5	.	.	TGTGCCTGGAGTGGCCAGATGCAAGAGACCCAGTACTTC	CAWSGQMQETQYF
TRBV20-1	TRBJ2-7	.	.	TGCAGTGCTGGGGCGCGGTACGAGCAGTACTTC	CSAGARYEQYF
TRBV7-9	TRBJ1-1	few	.	TGTGCCAGCAGCTTAGCCGGGGGGCAGGGTGAAGCTTTCTTT	CASSLAGGQGEAFF
TRBV29-1	TRBJ1-2	few	TRBD1	TGCAGCGTTGAGCCGGGACAGGGAAAGCATGGCTACACCTTC	CSVEPGQGKHGYTF
TRBV5-8	TRBJ2-4	.	.	TGTGCCAGCAGCTTGGGGGCAGCCAAAAACATTCAGTACTTC	CASSLGAAKNIQYF
TRBV5-6	TRBJ1-5	.	TRBD1	TGTGCCAGCAGCCCCGGGACAGAGTACAATCAGCCCCAGCATTTT	CASSPGTEYNQPQHF
TRBV20-1	TRBJ2-7	.	.	TGCAGTGCTAGCTCAGTTGTCGAGCAGTACTTC	CSASSVVEQYF
TRBV28	TRBJ1-1	.	.	TGTGCATCTCAAGGAGGAGGGCGGACTGAAGCTTTCTTT	CASQGGGRTEAFF
TRBV19	TRBJ1-2	.	TRBD1	TGTGCCAGTAGCTTTGTCGACAGGGGTAAAAATGGCTACACCTTC	CASSFVDRGKNGYTF